These 27 T cell receptor beta chains came from one sample sequenced in a study of OX40 agonist ivuxolimab in advanced cancers. The protocol was immunoSEQ multiplex PCR, while the TCRdb copy is restricted to in-frame clones and leaves out a portion. The sample includes over 70,000 clones, approximately 90% of them seen just once. This specimen was CD4+ or CD8+ T cells sorted from blood, taken in a trial of the OX40 agonist ivuxolimab. Receptor source: an adult with an advanced solid tumor such as melanoma, head and neck, liver or kidney cancer.

The chain is built from TRBV6-6 and TRBJ1-4; the D gene is possibly TRBD1 (5 bases). Germline V lookup: CDR1 MNHNY, CDR2 SVGAGI (reference sequence). Trimming shortened V by 6 bases and J by 8 bases, and 16 bases separated the two germline ends. The CDR3 runs 14 residues. The CDR3 coding sequence is TGTGCCAGCAGCCCACGGGGGGTGGACGAAAAACTGTTTTTT. It encodes CASSPRGVDEKLFF.

This clone was counted only a few times. The gene calls are TRBV5-4 and TRBJ1-3; D is ambiguous. The CDR3 totals 14 residues. From germline, CDR1 is SGHNT and CDR2 YYREEE (reference sequence). V gave up 2 bases and J gave up 1 base, with 7 bases separating them. The CDR3: CASSLGGSGNTIYF. The CDR3 bases are TGTGCCAGCAGCTTAGGCGGTTCTGGAAACACCATATATTTT. The complete variable domain, with remaining parts taken from reference TRBV5-4 and TRBJ1-3, reads ETGVTQSPTHLIKTRGQQVTLRCSSQSGHNTVSWYQQALGQGPQFIFQYYREEENGRGNFPPRFSGLQFPNYSSELNVNALELDDSALYLCASSLGGSGNTIYFGEGSWLTVV.

The chain links TRBV28 to TRBJ2-5; no definite D call. TRBJ2-7 matches the DNA end more closely, so the J call is doubtful. CDR3 length: 15 residues. Per germline, CDR1 MDHEN and CDR2 SYDVKM. CDR3 DNA: TGTGCCAGCAGTTTATCACTACTAACTCCCTACGAGCAGTACTTC. Its protein is CASSLSLLTPYEQYF.

The chain uses TRBV9 and TRBJ1-4, with 9 bases aligning to TRBD1. The V segment lost 1 base and the J segment 8 bases; nucleotides outside the gene matches: 6. The CDR3 totals 15 residues. Germline-derived CDR1 and CDR2 are SGDLS and YYNGEE. CDR3 nucleotide sequence: TGTGCCAGCAGCGTAAGGACAGGGGCTGGGGAAAAACTGTTTTTT. Amino acids: CASSVRTGAGEKLFF.

The V call is TRBV19, the J call TRBJ2-1, with TRBD2 matching over 14 bases. CDR1 is LNHDA, CDR2 SQIVND, per germline (reference sequence). V gave up 5 bases and J gave up 2 bases; unmatched junction bases: 8. The CDR3 is 18 amino acids. The CDR3 DNA sequence: TGTGCCAGTAGTCCCGGACTAGCGGGAGGTGGGCCCTACAATGAGCAGTTCTTC. Translated: CASSPGLAGGGPYNEQFF. The full variable domain, its missing parts supplied by reference TRBV19 and TRBJ2-1, is DGGITQSPKYLFRKEGQNVTLSCEQNLNHDAMYWYRQDPGQGLRLIYYSQIVNDFQKGDIAEGYSVSREKKESFPLTVTSAQKNPTAFYLCASSPGLAGGGPYNEQFFGPGTRLTVL.

V and J are TRBV11-3 and TRBJ1-1, with D unclear. Trimming took 0 bases from V and 1 from J, leaving 6 bases between them. CDR3 length equals 14 residues. Germline V CDR1 and CDR2: SGHNT, YENEEA. The CDR3 reads CASSLDPPNTEAFF. In DNA, the CDR3 is TGTGCCAGCAGCTTAGATCCCCCGAACACTGAAGCTTTCTTT. The complete variable domain, with remaining parts taken from reference TRBV11-3 and TRBJ1-1, reads EAGVVQSPRYKIIEKKQPVAFWCNPISGHNTLYWYLQNLGQGPELLIRYENEEAVDDSQLPKDRFSAERLKGVDSTLKIQPAELGDSAVYLCASSLDPPNTEAFFGQGTRLTVV.

The CDR3 region has the DNA TGTGCCAGCTCACCGCTAGGGACTCCCAACAATGAGCAGTTCTTC. This sequence encodes CASSPLGTPNNEQFF. This chain connects TRBV18 to TRBJ2-1; tentatively, D is TRBD2 (6 bases). V shed 3 bases and J shed 5 bases, with 14 bases lying between them. Looked up from germline, CDR1 is KGHSH and CDR2 is LQKENI. The CDR3 has 15 residues.

The V and J genes are TRBV9 and TRBJ2-7; D ambiguous. Germline CDR1 is SGDLS and CDR2 is YYNGEE. The CDR3 consists of 14 residues. Deletions cut 4 bases from V and 4 bases from J, with 15 bases between. CDR3 nucleotide sequence: TGTGCCAGCAGCCCCCGGGCAGGCCCGTACGAGCAGTACTTC. It codes for CASSPRAGPYEQYF.

The V and J genes are TRBV5-6 and TRBJ2-1; 13 bases match TRBD2. Trimming cost V 3 bases and J 6 bases; bases outside gene matches: 12. Germline V gene sequence: CDR1 SGHDT, CDR2 YYEEEE. The CDR3 runs to 18 residues. The CDR3 region has the DNA TGTGCCAGCAGCTGGATGGGGGCCACTAGCGGGAGGGGCAATGAGCAGTTCTTC. Its translation: CASSWMGATSGRGNEQFF.

The genes are TRBV7-8 and TRBJ2-2, with 15 bases matching TRBD2. The germline V gene encodes CDR1 SGHVS and CDR2 FQNEAQ. This CDR3 region has 17 residues. With 1 base clipped from V and 15 bases from J, the junction kept 12 bases outside the gene matches. The CDR3 loop reads CASSLGRTSGRAEVVFF. As DNA, the CDR3 is TGTGCCAGCAGCTTAGGGCGGACTAGCGGGAGGGCCGAGGTGGTGTTTTTT.

The chain couples TRBV30 to TRBJ1-6; 7 bases are shared with TRBD1. With V trimmed by 0 bases and J by 3 bases, 5 bases remained unmatched. The CDR3 contains 16 residues. The V gene's germline CDR1 is GTSNPN and CDR2 SVGIG (reference sequence). The CDR3 region has the DNA TGTGCCTGGAGTGTACGAGGGGGCATCTATAATTCACCCCTCCACTTT. Translated: CAWSVRGGIYNSPLHF.

The gene calls are TRBV5-1 and TRBJ2-3, with a tentative D call TRBD1 (8 bases). V lost 4 bases, J lost 2 bases, and 14 bases lay in between. In germline, CDR1 is SGHRS, CDR2 YFSETQ. This CDR3 is built from 15 residues. The CDR3 DNA is TGCGCCAGCAGCCCGGGGGGACAGGACACAGATACGCAGTATTTT. Amino acids: CASSPGGQDTDTQYF.

This clone appeared once. V and J are TRBV5-4 and TRBJ2-3; tentatively, D is TRBD2 (6 bases). V was pared by 10 bases and J by 0 bases, with 27 bases between. The CDR3 length is 18 residues. Germline V CDR1 and CDR2: SGHNT, YYREEE (reference sequence). In nucleotides, the CDR3 is TGTGCCGGTCACCTGTATAGGGGAGGCCAAGGTAGCACAGATACGCAGTATTTT. Protein sequence: CAGHLYRGGQGSTDTQYF.

The genes are TRBV4-1 and TRBJ2-3, with a tentative D call TRBD1 (6 bases). With 4 bases removed from V and 2 bases from J, the gap between germline ends came to 13 bases. This CDR3 spans 15 amino acids. The germline gives CDR1 MGHRA, CDR2 YSYEKL. CDR3 sequence: CASSPTEGVTDTQYF. CDR3 DNA sequence: TGCGCCAGCAGCCCAACTGAGGGGGTCACAGATACGCAGTATTTT.

The chain uses TRBV19 and TRBJ2-1, with a weak D call TRBD2 (5 bases). This CDR3 has 11 amino acids. Germline V lookup: CDR1 LNHDA, CDR2 SQIVND (reference sequence). V dropped 7 bases and J dropped 13 bases, with 14 bases sitting between them. The DNA for the CDR3 is TGTGCCAGTAAATTCAGCGGTTACCAGTTCTTC. Amino acids: CASKFSGYQFF.

In its sample, this clone was seen once. The genes are TRBV28 and TRBJ1-4; D is uncertain. This CDR3 comprises 13 residues. Between the trimmed V and J ends, which lost 5 bases and 4 bases, there was a span of 8 bases. Germline V CDR1 and CDR2: MDHEN, SYDVKM. This CDR3 is CASSHLDNEKLFF. The CDR3 DNA sequence: TGTGCCAGCAGTCACCTGGATAATGAAAAACTGTTTTTT.

The rearrangement joins TRBV27 to TRBJ2-1, with D maybe TRBD2 (5 bases). From germline, CDR1 is MNHEY and CDR2 SMNVEV (reference sequence). The CDR3 loop spans 14 amino acids. The V and J ends lost 5 bases and 7 bases respectively, with 15 bases between them. The CDR3 sequence is CASSQTPLANEQFF. For the CDR3, the DNA is TGTGCCAGCAGTCAAACCCCATTAGCGAATGAGCAGTTCTTC.

This rearrangement joins TRBV28 to TRBJ1-5, with TRBD1 identical over 9 bases. The CDR3 is 14 amino acids. V lost 6 bases, J lost 7 bases, and 7 bases stayed unmatched. CDR1 MDHEN and CDR2 SYDVKM come from the germline V gene. The DNA of the CDR3 is TGTGCCAGCAGGGGGGCAGGGACAGGGCAGCCCCAGCATTTT. Its protein product is CASRGAGTGQPQHF.

The chain is built from TRBV2 and TRBJ2-2; no definite D call. The CDR3 spans 13 residues. CDR1 SNHLY and CDR2 FYNNEI come from the germline V gene. The V end lost 5 bases, the J end lost 5 bases, and 9 bases lay between the germline ends. CDR3: CASSSGPTGELFF. CDR3 nucleotides: TGTGCCAGCAGTTCAGGCCCGACCGGGGAGCTGTTTTTT.

V and J are TRBV7-9 and TRBJ2-1, with 7 bases lining up with TRBD2. Germline V gene sequence: CDR1 SEHNR, CDR2 FQNEAQ (reference sequence). The CDR3 is 14 amino acids. Trimming removed 1 base from V and 10 bases from J; junction bases left unmatched: 7. The CDR3 DNA sequence: TGTGCCAGCAGCTTAGTAGGCGGGAGTTCCGAGCAGTTCTTC. Translated: CASSLVGGSSEQFF.

The chain couples TRBV27 to TRBJ2-3; TRBD2 matches at 8 bases. The ends lost 7 bases at V and 5 bases at J; junction bases unmatched: 5. The length of the CDR3 is 13 residues. The V gene's germline CDR1 is MNHEY and CDR2 SMNVEV (reference sequence). CDR3 DNA sequence: TGTGCCAGCACCGGACTAGCCGGAGATACGCAGTATTTT. This sequence encodes CASTGLAGDTQYF.

The chain has TRBV27 and TRBJ2-7; a possible D gene is TRBD2 (6 bases). CDR1 and CDR2 (germline): MNHEY, SMNVEV (reference sequence). There are 15 residues in the CDR3. V was clipped by 0 bases and J by 0 bases, with 9 bases between them. CDR3 protein: CASSLSPGASYEQYF. As DNA, the CDR3 is TGTGCCAGCAGTTTATCTCCGGGAGCCTCCTACGAGCAGTACTTC.

The chain is built from TRBV28 and TRBJ2-5; TRBD1 might be the D (6 bases). CDR1 is MDHEN, CDR2 SYDVKM, per germline. The CDR3 loop spans 13 amino acids. Trimming took 4 bases from V and 4 from J, leaving 10 bases between them. The CDR3 loop reads CASSYRVPETQYF. The CDR3 DNA reads as TGTGCCAGCAGTTACAGGGTCCCAGAGACCCAGTACTTC. The full variable domain, its missing parts supplied by reference TRBV28 and TRBJ2-5, is DVKVTQSSRYLVKRTGEKVFLECVQDMDHENMFWYRQDPGLGLRLIYFSYDVKMKEKGDIPEGYSVSREKKERFSLILESASTNQTSMYLCASSYRVPETQYFGPGTRLLVL.

This clone was counted once. The sample carries other DNA sequences with the same CDR3. This chain uses TRBV10-3 with TRBJ2-5; D gene ambiguous. CDR1 and CDR2 (germline): ENHRY, SYGVKD. The V end was cut by 0 bases, the J end by 5 bases, with 4 bases between. CDR3 size: 12 residues. In nucleotides, the CDR3 is TGTGCCATCAGTGAGTCCGGCGAGACCCAGTACTTC. Residues: CAISESGETQYF.

The chain uses TRBV7-9 and TRBJ2-2; 8 nucleotides align to TRBD1. CDR3 length: 16 amino acids. CDR1 is SEHNR, CDR2 FQNEAQ, per germline (reference sequence). V trimming: 5 bases; J trimming: 1 base; junction bases outside the gene matches: 6. Here the CDR3 DNA reads TGTGCCAGCAGCGGCCGGGACAGGTTGAACACCGGGGAGCTGTTTTTT. It translates to CASSGRDRLNTGELFF.

This rearrangement joins TRBV27 to TRBJ1-2, with no clear D. V was shortened by 3 bases and J by 4 bases, with 9 bases between the two germline ends. The CDR3 has 13 residues. In germline, CDR1 is MNHEY, CDR2 SMNVEV (reference sequence). The CDR3 bases are TGTGCCAGCAGTTTCTCGGGGTCCTATGGCTACACCTTC. This encodes CASSFSGSYGYTF.

The chain recombines TRBV27 with TRBJ2-5; a weak D match, TRBD2 (5 bases). This CDR3 comprises 19 residues. V lost 5 bases, J lost 4 bases, and 29 bases lay in between. Germline V gene lookup returns CDR1 MNHEY and CDR2 SMNVEV (reference sequence). CDR3: CASSPLFLSEEVVPETQYF. DNA of the CDR3: TGTGCCAGCAGTCCGCTTTTTCTCTCAGAGGAGGTTGTCCCAGAGACCCAGTACTTC.